This TCR beta chain was documented in a study of neurological immune-mediated disorders. V lost 3 bases and J 2 bases, leaving 8 bases between the germline ends. Germline CDR1 DFQATT, CDR2 SNEGSKA (reference sequence). CDR3 length equals 13 residues. The cDNA was generated by 5'RACE with 10-nucleotide random UMIs. TCRdb ran MiXCR on the 5' RACE reads and lists one entry per CDR3 protein. The data contain about 16,000 distinct CDR3 sequences, roughly a fifth of them singletons. Libraries used 2 million unsorted PBMCs kept frozen in RNAlater. Within the sample, this clonotype is medium-sized. No antigen is known for it. Study conclusions and caveats: TCR-beta repertoires seemed private in all groups, with no expanded CDR3 amino acid sequences shared.

The chain uses TRBV20-1 and TRBJ2-4; D uncertain. Sequenced: PBMCs. The TCR was taken from a man aged 45-60 years in good health. The CDR3 reads CSARVLPKNIQYF. The CDR3 region has the DNA TGCAGTGCTAGGGTTCTACCCAAAAACATTCAGTACTTC.